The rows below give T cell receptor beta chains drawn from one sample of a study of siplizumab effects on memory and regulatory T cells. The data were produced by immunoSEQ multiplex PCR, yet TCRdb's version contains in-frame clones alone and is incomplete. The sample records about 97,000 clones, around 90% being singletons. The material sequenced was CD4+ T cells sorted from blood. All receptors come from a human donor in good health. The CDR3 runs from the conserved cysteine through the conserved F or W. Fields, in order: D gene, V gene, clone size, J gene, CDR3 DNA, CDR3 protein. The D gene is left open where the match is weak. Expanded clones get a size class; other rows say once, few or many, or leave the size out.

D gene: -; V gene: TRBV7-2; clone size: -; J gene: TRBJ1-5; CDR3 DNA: TGTGCCAGCAGCTTCGGTAAAAATCCAAATCAGCCCCAGCATTTT; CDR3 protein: CASSFGKNPNQPQHF
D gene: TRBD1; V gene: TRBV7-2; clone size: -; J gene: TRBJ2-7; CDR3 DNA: TGTGCCAGCAGCTTATCTTGGGACAGCACTTACGAGCAGTACTTC; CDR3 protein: CASSLSWDSTYEQYF
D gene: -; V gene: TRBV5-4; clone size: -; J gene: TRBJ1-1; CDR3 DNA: TGTGCCAGCAGCTCGCGCAAACTGGACAGCGGACACCCGGCTTTCTTT; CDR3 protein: CASSSRKLDSGHPAFF
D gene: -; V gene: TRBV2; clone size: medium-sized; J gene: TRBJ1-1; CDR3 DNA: TGTGCCAGCAGTGTAGACAGGCGCACTGAAGCTTTCTTT; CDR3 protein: CASSVDRRTEAFF
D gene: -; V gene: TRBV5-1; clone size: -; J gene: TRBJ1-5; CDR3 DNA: TGCGCCAGCAGCTTGGGACAGACCGAGAATCAGCCCCAGCATTTT; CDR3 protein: CASSLGQTENQPQHF
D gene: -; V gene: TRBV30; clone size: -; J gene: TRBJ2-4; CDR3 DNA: TGTGCCTGGATAAGTTCGGGGGGCCTCATTCAGTACTTC; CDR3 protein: CAWISSGGLIQYF
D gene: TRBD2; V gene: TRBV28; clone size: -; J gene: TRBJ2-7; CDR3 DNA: TGTGCCAGCAGCCGACTAGCGGAGCTCTACGAGCAGTACTTC; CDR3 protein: CASSRLAELYEQYF
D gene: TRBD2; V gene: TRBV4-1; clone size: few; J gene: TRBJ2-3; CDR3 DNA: TGCGCCAGCAGCCAAGATCCGACTAGCGGGAGCGTCTATTATACGCAGTATTTT; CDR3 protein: CASSQDPTSGSVYYTQYF
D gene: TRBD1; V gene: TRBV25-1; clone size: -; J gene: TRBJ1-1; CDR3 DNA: TGTGCCAGCAGAGAGACCTCGACAGGGGGTCTCTCTGAAGCTTTCTTT; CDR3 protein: CASRETSTGGLSEAFF
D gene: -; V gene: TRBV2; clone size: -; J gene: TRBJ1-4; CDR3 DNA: TGTGCCAGCAGTGTTAACAGGAGGAGTGAAAAACTGTTTTTT; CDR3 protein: CASSVNRRSEKLFF
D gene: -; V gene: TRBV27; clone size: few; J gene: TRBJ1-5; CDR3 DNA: TGTGCCAGCAGTTCGAAAATTAGCAATCAGCCCCAGCATTTT; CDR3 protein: CASSSKISNQPQHF
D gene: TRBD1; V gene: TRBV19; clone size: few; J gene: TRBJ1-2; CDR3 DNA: TGTGCCAGTAGGCTGGGACAGGCAAACTATGGCTACACCTTC; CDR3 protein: CASRLGQANYGYTF
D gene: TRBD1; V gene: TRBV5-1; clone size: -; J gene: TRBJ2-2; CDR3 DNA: TGCGCCAGCAGCACATCCTGGGTACAGGGGAACACCGGGGAGCCGTTTTTT; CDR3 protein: CASSTSWVQGNTGEPFF
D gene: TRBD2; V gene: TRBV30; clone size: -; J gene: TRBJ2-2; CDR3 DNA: TGTGCCTGGAGTCGACTAGCGGGAGTTCCCGGGGAGCTGTTTTTT; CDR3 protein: CAWSRLAGVPGELFF
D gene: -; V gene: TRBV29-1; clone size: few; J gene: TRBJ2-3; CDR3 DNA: TGCAGCGTTGAAGATGGGGGCGGTACGCAGTATTTT; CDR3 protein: CSVEDGGGTQYF
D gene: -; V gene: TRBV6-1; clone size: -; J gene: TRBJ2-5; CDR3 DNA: TGTGCCAGCAGTGAACTCAGAGTTTCGGGTCCCCAAGAGACCCAGTACTTC; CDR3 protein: CASSELRVSGPQETQYF
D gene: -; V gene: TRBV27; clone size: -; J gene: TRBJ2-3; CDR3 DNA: TGTGCCACCCGTTCAGATACGCAGTATTTT; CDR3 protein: CATRSDTQYF
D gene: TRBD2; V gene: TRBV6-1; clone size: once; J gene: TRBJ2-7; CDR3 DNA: TGTGCCAGCAAGCCTCTAGCGGGAGTCCTCTACGAGCAGTACTTC; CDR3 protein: CASKPLAGVLYEQYF
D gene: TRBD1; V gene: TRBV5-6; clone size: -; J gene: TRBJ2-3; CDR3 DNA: TGTGCCAGCAGCTCCCCAGGGGGAAACGCAGATACGCAGTATTTT; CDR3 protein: CASSSPGGNADTQYF
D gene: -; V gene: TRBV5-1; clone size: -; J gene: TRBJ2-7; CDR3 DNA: TGCGCCAGCAGCTTGATGGCTAACTCCTACGAGCAGTACTTC; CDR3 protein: CASSLMANSYEQYF
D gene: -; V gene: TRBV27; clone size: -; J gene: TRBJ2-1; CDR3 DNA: TGTGCCAGCAGTCCCCAACGAAGTTACAATGAGCAGTTCTTC; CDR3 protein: CASSPQRSYNEQFF
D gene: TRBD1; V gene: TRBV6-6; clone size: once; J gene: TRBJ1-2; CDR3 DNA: TGTGCCAGCAGAGGAAGGGGGCGCGACTATGGCTACACCTTC; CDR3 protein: CASRGRGRDYGYTF
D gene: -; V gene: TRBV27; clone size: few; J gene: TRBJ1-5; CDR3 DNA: TGTGCCAGCAGTCCCCGGCTTGAACAGCCCCAGCATTTT; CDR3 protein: CASSPRLEQPQHF
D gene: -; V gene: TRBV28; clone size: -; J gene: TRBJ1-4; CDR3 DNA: TGTGCCAGCAGTCTTATGGGCCGGCTGGCTAATGAAAAACTGTTTTTT; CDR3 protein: CASSLMGRLANEKLFF
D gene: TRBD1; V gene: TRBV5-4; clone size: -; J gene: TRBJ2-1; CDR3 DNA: TGTGCCAGCAGCTCCGGACAGGGTCGCAATGAGCAGTTCTTC; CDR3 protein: CASSSGQGRNEQFF
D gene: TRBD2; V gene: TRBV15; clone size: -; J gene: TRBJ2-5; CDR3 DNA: TGTGCCACCAGCAGAGATTTAGGGCTGGGCGGGAGCGAGACCCAGTACTTC; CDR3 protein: CATSRDLGLGGSETQYF
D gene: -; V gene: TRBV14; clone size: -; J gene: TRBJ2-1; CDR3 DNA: TGTGCCAGCAGCCAAGTCCAGTTGGGGCAGATACACTCCTACAATGAGCAGTTCTTC; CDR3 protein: CASSQVQLGQIHSYNEQFF
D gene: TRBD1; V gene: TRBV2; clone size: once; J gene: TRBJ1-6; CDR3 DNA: TGTGCCAGCAGTTCTAATAACAGGGGATCACCCCTCCACTTT; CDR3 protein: CASSSNNRGSPLHF
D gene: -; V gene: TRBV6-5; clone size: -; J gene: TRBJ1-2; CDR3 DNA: TGTGCCAGCAGCTCTACAGGGAACTATGGCTACACCTTC; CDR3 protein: CASSSTGNYGYTF
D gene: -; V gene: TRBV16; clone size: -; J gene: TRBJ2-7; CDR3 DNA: TGTGCCAGCAGCCAATCAATAGGACGGTCCTACGAGCAGTACTTC; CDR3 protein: CASSQSIGRSYEQYF
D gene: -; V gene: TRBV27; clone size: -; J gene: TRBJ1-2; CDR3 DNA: TGTGCCAGCAGTTTTGGGAGGGGAAACTATGGCTACACCTTC; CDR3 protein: CASSFGRGNYGYTF
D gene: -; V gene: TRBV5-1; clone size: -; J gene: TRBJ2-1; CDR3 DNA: TGCGCCAGCAGCCCAGGGTGGTCGGTTCCCTACAATGAGCAGTTCTTC; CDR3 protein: CASSPGWSVPYNEQFF
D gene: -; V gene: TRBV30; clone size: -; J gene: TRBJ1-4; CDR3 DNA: TGTGCCTGGAGTGTCGTCGGATCTAATGAAAAACTGTTTTTT; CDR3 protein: CAWSVVGSNEKLFF
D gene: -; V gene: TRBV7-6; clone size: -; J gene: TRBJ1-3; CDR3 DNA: TGTGCCAGCAGCTTAGAAGGAAACACCATATATTTT; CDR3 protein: CASSLEGNTIYF
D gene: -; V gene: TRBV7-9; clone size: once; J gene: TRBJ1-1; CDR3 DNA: TGTGCCAGCAGCCCCCCGGGGTTTCGACCTGAAGCTTTCTTT; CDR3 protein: CASSPPGFRPEAFF
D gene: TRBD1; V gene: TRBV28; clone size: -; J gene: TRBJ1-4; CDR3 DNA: TGTGCCAGCAGTTCCCTACAGGGGGCCTTTGAAAAACTGTTTTTT; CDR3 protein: CASSSLQGAFEKLFF